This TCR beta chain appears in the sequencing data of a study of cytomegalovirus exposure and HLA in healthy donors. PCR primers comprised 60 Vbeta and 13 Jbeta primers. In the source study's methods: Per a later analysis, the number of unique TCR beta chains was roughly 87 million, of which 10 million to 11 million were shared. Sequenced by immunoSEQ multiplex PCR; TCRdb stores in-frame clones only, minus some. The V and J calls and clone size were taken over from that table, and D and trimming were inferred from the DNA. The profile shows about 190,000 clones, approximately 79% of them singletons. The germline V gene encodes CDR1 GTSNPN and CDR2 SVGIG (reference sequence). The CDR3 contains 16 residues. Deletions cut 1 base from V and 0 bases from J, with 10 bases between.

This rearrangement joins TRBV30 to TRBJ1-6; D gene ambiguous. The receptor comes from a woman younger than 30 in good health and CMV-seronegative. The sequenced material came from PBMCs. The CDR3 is CAWSARGNSYNSPLHF. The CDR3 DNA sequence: TGTGCCTGGAGTGCAAGAGGGAACTCCTATAATTCACCCCTCCACTTT.